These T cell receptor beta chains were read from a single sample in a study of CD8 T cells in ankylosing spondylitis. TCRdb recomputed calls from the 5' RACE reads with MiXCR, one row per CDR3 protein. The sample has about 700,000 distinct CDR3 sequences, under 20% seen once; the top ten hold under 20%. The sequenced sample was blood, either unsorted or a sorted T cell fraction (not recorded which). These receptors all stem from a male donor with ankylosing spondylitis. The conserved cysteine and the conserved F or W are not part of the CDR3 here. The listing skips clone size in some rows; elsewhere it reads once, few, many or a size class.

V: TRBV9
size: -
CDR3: ASSVDEGLPYEQY

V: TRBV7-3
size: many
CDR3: ASSPGQGHTEAF

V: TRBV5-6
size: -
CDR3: ASSFSTGNGGYT

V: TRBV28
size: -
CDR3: ATSLLLGSEQY

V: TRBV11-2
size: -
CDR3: ASSFGQGAWETQY

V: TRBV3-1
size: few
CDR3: ASSKGNSGPHGVMNTEAF

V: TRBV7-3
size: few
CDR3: ASSFRGRDTEAF

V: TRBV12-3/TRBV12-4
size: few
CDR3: ASSPVGIRSPLH

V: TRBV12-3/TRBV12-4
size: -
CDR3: ASSLNRGGQPQH

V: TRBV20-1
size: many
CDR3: SAWIDEKLF

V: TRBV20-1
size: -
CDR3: SAPLPGADTEAF

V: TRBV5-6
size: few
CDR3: ATRKGSYEQY

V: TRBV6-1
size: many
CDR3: ASSPTGGNQPQH